The rows below give T cell receptor beta chains drawn from one sample of a study of blood T cell repertoires in COVID-19. The data were produced by immunoSEQ multiplex PCR, yet TCRdb's version contains in-frame clones alone and is incomplete. Here the sample spans approximately 200,000 clones, 80% to 90% being singletons. The sample consisted of peripheral blood. The source is a woman aged 80 or over with COVID-19, enrolled during active disease. CDR3s include the opening cysteine and the closing phenylalanine or tryptophan. The order of the fields is clone size, J gene, V gene, D gene, CDR3 protein, CDR3 DNA. A D gene is named only where the DNA matches it firmly. Clone sizes are given selectively: once, few, many, or a class where the clone is expanded.

>-|TRBJ2-7|TRBV4-1|-
CASSQGREQYF
TGCGCCAGCAGCCAAGGGAGGGAGCAGTACTTC
>-|TRBJ1-1|TRBV7-6|TRBD1
CASSQYTGTGGIGTEAFF
TGTGCCAGCAGCCAGTACACCGGGACAGGGGGTATAGGCACTGAAGCTTTCTTT
>-|TRBJ1-5|TRBV7-9|TRBD1
CASSSDREGNQPQHF
TGTGCCAGCAGCTCGGACAGGGAAGGCAATCAGCCCCAGCATTTT
>-|TRBJ2-4|TRBV19|-
CASTSGKNIQYF
TGTGCCAGTACGTCAGGGAAAAACATTCAGTACTTC
>-|TRBJ2-7|TRBV20-1|-
CSASINEQYF
TGCAGTGCTAGTATTAACGAGCAGTACTTC
>-|TRBJ2-7|TRBV3-1/TRBV3-2|TRBD1
CASSPGQGALEQYF
TGTGCCAGCAGCCCTGGACAGGGGGCTCTCGAGCAGTACTTC
>-|TRBJ2-1|TRBV5-6|-
CASSAGSYNEQFF
TGTGCCAGCAGCGCCGGTTCCTACAATGAGCAGTTCTTC
>-|TRBJ1-4|TRBV25-1|TRBD1
CASSRTGGGNEKLFF
TGTGCCAGCAGCAGGACAGGGGGCGGTAATGAAAAACTGTTTTTT
>once|TRBJ2-5|TRBV27|-
CASEAGRTQETQYF
TGTGCCAGCGAGGCTGGAAGAACACAAGAGACCCAGTACTTC
>-|TRBJ1-4|TRBV5-1|-
CASSRGDGPNEKLFF
TGCGCCAGCAGCCGGGGGGACGGACCTAATGAAAAACTGTTTTTT
>-|TRBJ2-7|TRBV29-1|TRBD1
CSVGTGDSYEQYF
TGCAGCGTTGGGACAGGGGACTCCTACGAGCAGTACTTC
>few|TRBJ2-7|TRBV27|TRBD2
CASRPTSGPYEQYF
TGTGCCAGCAGACCTACTAGCGGACCCTACGAGCAGTACTTC
>-|TRBJ1-5|TRBV7-9|TRBD1
CASSPGQFNQPQHF
TGTGCCAGCAGCCCGGGACAGTTCAATCAGCCCCAGCATTTT
>-|TRBJ2-1|TRBV7-8|TRBD2
CASSSTGLAGIYNEQFF
TGTGCCAGCAGCTCTACAGGACTAGCGGGGATATACAATGAGCAGTTCTTC
>-|TRBJ2-1|TRBV4-3|TRBD1
CASSQVGDRGYNEQFF
TGCGCCAGCAGCCAAGTTGGGGACAGGGGTTACAATGAGCAGTTCTTC
>-|TRBJ2-3|TRBV4-1|-
CASSQDKRTDTQYF
TGCGCCAGCAGCCAAGATAAGCGCACAGATACGCAGTATTTT
>-|TRBJ2-5|TRBV7-9|TRBD1
CATQDRGGETQYF
TGTGCCACCCAGGACAGGGGAGGGGAGACCCAGTACTTC
>-|TRBJ1-2|TRBV11-2|-
CASSLRSGHGYTF
TGTGCCAGCAGCTTAAGGTCAGGGCACGGCTACACCTTC
>-|TRBJ2-7|TRBV27|TRBD1
CASGLPRQGSYEQYF
TGTGCCAGCGGGCTTCCCAGACAGGGCTCCTACGAGCAGTACTTC
>-|TRBJ2-3|TRBV6-5|TRBD2
CASRRTSGRTDTQYF
TGTGCCAGCAGACGGACTAGCGGACGCACAGATACGCAGTATTTT
>-|TRBJ2-6|TRBV6-4|TRBD2
CASDGLAGEGTSGANVLTF
TGTGCCAGCGACGGACTAGCGGGGGAGGGGACCTCTGGGGCCAACGTCCTGACTTTC
>-|TRBJ2-1|TRBV5-4|TRBD2
CASSSLAGGPNEQFF
TGTGCCAGCAGCTCACTAGCGGGAGGACCCAATGAGCAGTTCTTC
>once|TRBJ1-3|TRBV11-3|-
CASRPNLAFSGNTIYF
TGTGCCAGCAGACCGAACTTAGCTTTCTCTGGAAACACCATATATTTT
>once|TRBJ2-2|TRBV10-3|-
CAIRDVGAGELFF
TGTGCCATCAGGGATGTGGGAGCCGGGGAGCTGTTTTTT
>once|TRBJ2-2|TRBV7-2|TRBD1
CASRANRGANTGELFF
TGTGCCAGCAGGGCTAACAGGGGGGCTAACACCGGGGAGCTGTTTTTT
>few|TRBJ1-5|TRBV19|-
CASSILPGQGGQPQHF
TGTGCCAGTAGTATCCTCCCAGGGCAAGGGGGTCAGCCCCAGCATTTT
>-|TRBJ2-1|TRBV27|TRBD2
CASSPGMGGGTNEQFF
TGTGCCAGCAGCCCTGGAATGGGGGGGGGTACAAATGAGCAGTTCTTC
>-|TRBJ1-3|TRBV5-1|-
CASSLHPSSGNTIYF
TGCGCCAGCAGCCTTCATCCGAGCTCTGGAAACACCATATATTTT
>-|TRBJ1-1|TRBV4-3|-
CASSQDKGWGTEAFF
TGCGCCAGCAGCCAAGACAAGGGGTGGGGCACTGAAGCTTTCTTT
>-|TRBJ1-5|TRBV14|-
CASSQGSGSWQPQHF
TGTGCCAGCAGCCAAGGGTCGGGTTCGTGGCAGCCCCAGCATTTT
>-|TRBJ2-2|TRBV10-3|TRBD2
CAISESSGRAAGELFF
TGTGCCATCAGTGAGTCGTCCGGGAGGGCCGCCGGGGAGCTGTTTTTT
>-|TRBJ2-1|TRBV27|-
CASSPDPGQSYNEQFF
TGTGCCAGCAGCCCCGATCCCGGACAGTCCTACAATGAGCAGTTCTTC
>-|TRBJ2-7|TRBV30|-
CAWRGDSSYEQYF
TGTGCCTGGAGGGGCGACAGCTCCTACGAGCAGTACTTC
>-|TRBJ2-7|TRBV4-1|TRBD1
CASSSKPGQDYEQYF
TGCGCCAGCAGCTCTAAGCCGGGACAGGATTACGAGCAGTACTTC
>-|TRBJ1-1|TRBV12-3/TRBV12-4|TRBD1
CATLGQGSTEAFF
TGTGCCACCTTGGGACAGGGAAGCACTGAAGCTTTCTTT
>-|TRBJ1-1|TRBV27|-
CASSFIGGHTEAFF
TGTGCCAGCAGTTTTATCGGAGGCCACACTGAAGCTTTCTTT
>-|TRBJ2-7|TRBV7-2|-
CASSLESRDTFSYEQYF
TGTGCCAGCAGCTTAGAGAGCCGGGACACCTTCTCCTACGAGCAGTACTTC
>-|TRBJ1-5|TRBV28|-
CASSLRGQPQHF
TGTGCCAGCAGTTTAAGGGGTCAGCCCCAGCATTTT